This T cell receptor beta chain is drawn from a study of cytomegalovirus exposure and HLA in healthy donors. Turning to the study itself: The roughly 670 first-cohort repertoires shared a platform with the 100 to 150 validation repertoires, as reported in a later analysis.

Profiled with immunoSEQ multiplex PCR; TCRdb holds only in-frame clones, not every one. This table has fewer than 200,000 clones, 65% to 90% appearing once. Study-wide findings and caveats: Subsequent analysis of the roughly 120 validation repertoires found a tendency for first-cohort TCR clusters to co-occur. Most TCR sequences showed up rarely, but some public TCRs showed up in many donors.

Regarding this clone: What it recognizes is unknown.

The donors were members of the validation cohort, which comprised about 120 subjects and was separate from the first cohort of roughly 700 subjects. The sequencing sample was made of PBMCs. This receptor was obtained from a woman aged 18-35 years in good health and CMV-seronegative.

The CDR3 loop reads CASSESKGTGGLRPGELFF. The CDR3 DNA is TGCGCCAGCAGTGAGTCGAAGGGGACAGGGGGTTTAAGGCCCGGGGAGCTGTTTTTT. The chain combines TRBV10-2 with TRBJ2-2; TRBD1 matches at 11 bases. J lost 6 bases, V lost 0 bases, and 12 bases had no gene match. CDR1 is WSHSY, CDR2 SAAADI, per germline. The CDR3 covers 19 residues.